Sequencing of this T cell receptor (beta chain) was carried out in a study of shared clonotypes between healthy human individuals. Background on the study: For every donor, three CD4 naive, three CD4 memory, two CD8 naive and one CD8 memory plates were used.

V lost 7 bases, J lost 2 bases, and 4 bases stayed unmatched. The CDR3 extends over 13 amino acids. From germline, CDR1 is SGDLS and CDR2 YYNGEE. Clones were sequenced by immunoSEQ multiplex PCR, and TCRdb holds only the in-frame ones, with some missing. The table lists 190,000 or so clones, approximately 62% of them singletons. The study separated CD4+ cells into CD45RA+ naive and CD45RA-negative memory subsets. The sample comprised memory CD4+ T cells sorted from blood. Noted subset: CD45RA-negative fraction. The clonotype comes from a man aged 30 to 45 in good health. The V and J genes are TRBV9 and TRBJ2-3; 7 bases match TRBD2. The CDR3: CASARGDTDTQYF. CDR3 nucleotides: TGTGCCAGCGCTCGGGGGGACACAGATACGCAGTATTTT.